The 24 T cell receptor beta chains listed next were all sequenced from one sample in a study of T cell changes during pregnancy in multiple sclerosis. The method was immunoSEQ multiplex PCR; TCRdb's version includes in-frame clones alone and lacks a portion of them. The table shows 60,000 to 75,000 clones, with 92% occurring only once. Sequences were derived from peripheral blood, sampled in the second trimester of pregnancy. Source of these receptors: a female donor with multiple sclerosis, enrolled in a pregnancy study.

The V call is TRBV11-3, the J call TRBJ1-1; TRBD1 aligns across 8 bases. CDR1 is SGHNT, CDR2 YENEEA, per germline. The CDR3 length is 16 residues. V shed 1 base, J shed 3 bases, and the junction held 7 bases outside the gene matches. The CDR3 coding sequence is TGTGCCAGCAGCTTAGGACAGGGGACGTCGCACACTGAAGCTTTCTTT. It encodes CASSLGQGTSHTEAFF.

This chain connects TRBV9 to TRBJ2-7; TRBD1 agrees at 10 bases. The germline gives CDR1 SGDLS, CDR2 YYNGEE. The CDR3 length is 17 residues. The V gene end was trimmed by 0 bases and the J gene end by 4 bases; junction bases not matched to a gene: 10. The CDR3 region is CASSVGYKGQGSYEQYF. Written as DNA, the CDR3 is TGTGCCAGCAGCGTAGGTTATAAGGGACAGGGGTCGTACGAGCAGTACTTC. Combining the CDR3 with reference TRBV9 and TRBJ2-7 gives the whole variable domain DSGVTQTPKHLITATGQRVTLRCSPRSGDLSVYWYQQSLDQGLQFLIQYYNGEERAKGNILERFSAQQFPDLHSELNLSSLELGDSALYFCASSVGYKGQGSYEQYFGPGTRLTVT.

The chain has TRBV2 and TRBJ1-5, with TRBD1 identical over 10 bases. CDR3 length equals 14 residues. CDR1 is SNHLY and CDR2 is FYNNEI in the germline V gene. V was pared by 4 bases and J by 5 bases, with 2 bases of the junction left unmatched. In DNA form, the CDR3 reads TGTGCCAGCAGTGGACAGGGGGCCGATCAGCCCCAGCATTTT. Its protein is CASSGQGADQPQHF.

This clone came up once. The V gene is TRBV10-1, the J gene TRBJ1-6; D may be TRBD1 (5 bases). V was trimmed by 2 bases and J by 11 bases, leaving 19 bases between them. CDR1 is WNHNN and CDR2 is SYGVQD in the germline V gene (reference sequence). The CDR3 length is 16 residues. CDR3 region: CASSEKIRRDRAPLHF. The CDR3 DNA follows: TGCGCCAGCAGTGAGAAAATTCGGAGGGACCGGGCACCCCTCCACTTT.

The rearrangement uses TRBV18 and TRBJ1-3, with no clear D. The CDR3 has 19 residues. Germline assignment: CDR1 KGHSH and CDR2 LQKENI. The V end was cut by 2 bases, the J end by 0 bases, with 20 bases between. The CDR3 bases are TGTGCCAGCTCACCAAGAGCTATCGGGGATGGGGTCTCTGGAAACACCATATATTTT. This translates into CASSPRAIGDGVSGNTIYF.

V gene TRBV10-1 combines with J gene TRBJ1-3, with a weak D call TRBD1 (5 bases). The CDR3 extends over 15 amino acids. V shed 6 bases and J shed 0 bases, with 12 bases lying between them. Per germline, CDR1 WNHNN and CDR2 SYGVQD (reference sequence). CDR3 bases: TGCGCCAGCAGCTACGACAGCCGCTCTGGAAACACCATATATTTT. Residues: CASSYDSRSGNTIYF.

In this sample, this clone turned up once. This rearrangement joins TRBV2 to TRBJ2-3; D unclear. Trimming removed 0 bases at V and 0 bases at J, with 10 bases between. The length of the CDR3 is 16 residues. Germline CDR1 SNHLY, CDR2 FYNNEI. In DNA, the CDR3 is TGTGCCAGCAGTGAAGCCACGGAGAAGAGCACAGATACGCAGTATTTT. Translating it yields CASSEATEKSTDTQYF.

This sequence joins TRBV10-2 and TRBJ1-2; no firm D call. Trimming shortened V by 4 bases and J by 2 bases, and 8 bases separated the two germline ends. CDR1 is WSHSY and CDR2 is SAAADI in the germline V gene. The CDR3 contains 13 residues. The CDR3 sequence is CASSGGINYGYTF. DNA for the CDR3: TGCGCCAGCAGTGGAGGAATCAACTATGGCTACACCTTC.

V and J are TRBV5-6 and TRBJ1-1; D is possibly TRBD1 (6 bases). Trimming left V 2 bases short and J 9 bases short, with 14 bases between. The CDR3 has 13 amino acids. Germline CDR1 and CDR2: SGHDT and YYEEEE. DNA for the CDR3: TGTGCCAGCAGCTTACAGGGCGAACTTCAAGCTTTCTTT. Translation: CASSLQGELQAFF.

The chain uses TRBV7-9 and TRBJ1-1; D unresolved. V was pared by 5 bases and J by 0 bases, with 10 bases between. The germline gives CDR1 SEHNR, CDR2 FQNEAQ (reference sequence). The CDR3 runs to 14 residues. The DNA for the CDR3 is TGTGCCAGCAGCCGATCCACACTGAACACTGAAGCTTTCTTT. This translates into CASSRSTLNTEAFF.

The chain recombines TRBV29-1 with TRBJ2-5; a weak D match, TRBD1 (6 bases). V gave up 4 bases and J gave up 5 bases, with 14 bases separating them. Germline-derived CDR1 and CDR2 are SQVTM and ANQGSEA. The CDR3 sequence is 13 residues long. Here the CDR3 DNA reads TGCAGCGTTGGTCGACAGGCTTCCGAGACCCAGTACTTC. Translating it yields CSVGRQASETQYF. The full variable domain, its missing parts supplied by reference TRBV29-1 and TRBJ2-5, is SAVISQKPSRDICQRGTSLTIQCQVDSQVTMMFWYRQQPGQSLTLIATANQGSEATYESGFVIDKFPISRPNLTFSTLTVSNMSPEDSSIYLCSVGRQASETQYFGPGTRLLVL.

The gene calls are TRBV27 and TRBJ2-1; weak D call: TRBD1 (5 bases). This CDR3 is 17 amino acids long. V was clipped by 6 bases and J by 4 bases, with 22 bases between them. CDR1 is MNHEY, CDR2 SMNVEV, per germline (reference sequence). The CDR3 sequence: CASRRYLTANSYNEQFF. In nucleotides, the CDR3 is TGTGCCAGCAGACGATACTTGACAGCAAACTCGTACAATGAGCAGTTCTTC.

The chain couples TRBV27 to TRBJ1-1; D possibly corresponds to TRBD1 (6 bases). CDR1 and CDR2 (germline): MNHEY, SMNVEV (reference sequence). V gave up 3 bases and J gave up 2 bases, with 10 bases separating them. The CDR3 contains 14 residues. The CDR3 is CASSFGGANTEAFF. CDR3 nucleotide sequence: TGTGCCAGCAGTTTTGGGGGCGCAAACACTGAAGCTTTCTTT.

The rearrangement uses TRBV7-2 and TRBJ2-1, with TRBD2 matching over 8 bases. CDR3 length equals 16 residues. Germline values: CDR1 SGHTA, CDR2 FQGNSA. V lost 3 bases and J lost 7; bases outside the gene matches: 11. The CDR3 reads CASSFDGGAIFNEQFF. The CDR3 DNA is TGTGCCAGCAGCTTCGACGGGGGGGCCATATTTAATGAGCAGTTCTTC.

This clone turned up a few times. The CDR3 sequence is CASQQQGKGYEQYF. The CDR3 DNA follows: TGTGCCAGTCAACAACAGGGAAAGGGATACGAGCAGTACTTC. The chain joins TRBV28 to TRBJ2-7; tentative D call: TRBD1 (6 bases). The germline V gene has CDR1 MDHEN and CDR2 SYDVKM. The CDR3 consists of 14 residues. V dropped 9 bases and J dropped 4 bases, with 19 bases sitting between them. Full variable domain (missing parts from reference TRBV28 and TRBJ2-7): DVKVTQSSRYLVKRTGEKVFLECVQDMDHENMFWYRQDPGLGLRLIYFSYDVKMKEKGDIPEGYSVSREKKERFSLILESASTNQTSMYLCASQQQGKGYEQYFGPGTRLTVT.

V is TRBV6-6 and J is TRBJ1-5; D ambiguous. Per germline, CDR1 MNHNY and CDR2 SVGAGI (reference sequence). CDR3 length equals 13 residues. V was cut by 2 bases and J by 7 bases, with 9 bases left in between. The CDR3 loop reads CASSYRDTQPQHF. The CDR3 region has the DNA TGTGCCAGCAGTTACCGCGACACGCAGCCCCAGCATTTT.

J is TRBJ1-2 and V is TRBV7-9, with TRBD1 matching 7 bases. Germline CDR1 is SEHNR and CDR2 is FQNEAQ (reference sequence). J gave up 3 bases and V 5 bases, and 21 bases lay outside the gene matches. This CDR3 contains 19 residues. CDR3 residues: CASSTFGRQGGQVDYGYTF. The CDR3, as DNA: TGTGCCAGCAGCACGTTTGGCAGACAGGGTGGTCAGGTTGACTATGGCTACACCTTC.

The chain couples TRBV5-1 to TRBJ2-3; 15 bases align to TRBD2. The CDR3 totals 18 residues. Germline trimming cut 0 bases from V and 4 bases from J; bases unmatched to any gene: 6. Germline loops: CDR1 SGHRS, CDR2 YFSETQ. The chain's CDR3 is CASSLVGTSGGSADTQYF. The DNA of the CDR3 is TGCGCCAGCAGCTTGGTAGGGACTAGCGGGGGGTCCGCAGATACGCAGTATTTT. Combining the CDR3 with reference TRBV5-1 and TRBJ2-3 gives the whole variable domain KAGVTQTPRYLIKTRGQQVTLSCSPISGHRSVSWYQQTPGQGLQFLFEYFSETQRNKGNFPGRFSGRQFSNSRSEMNVSTLELGDSALYLCASSLVGTSGGSADTQYFGPGTRLTVL.

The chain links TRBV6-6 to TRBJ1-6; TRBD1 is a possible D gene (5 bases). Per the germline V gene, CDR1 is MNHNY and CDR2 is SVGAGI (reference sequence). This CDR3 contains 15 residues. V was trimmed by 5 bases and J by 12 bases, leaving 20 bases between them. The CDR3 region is CASSRGTDVRRPLHF. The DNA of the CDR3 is TGTGCCAGCAGTCGCGGGACTGACGTTAGAAGACCCCTCCACTTT.

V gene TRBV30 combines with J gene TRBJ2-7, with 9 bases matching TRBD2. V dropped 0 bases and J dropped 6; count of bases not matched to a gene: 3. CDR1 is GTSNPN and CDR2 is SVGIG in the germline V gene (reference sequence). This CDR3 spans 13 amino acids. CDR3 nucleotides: TGTGCCTGGAGTGTGCGGGAGGGTTCCGAGCAGTACTTC. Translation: CAWSVREGSEQYF.

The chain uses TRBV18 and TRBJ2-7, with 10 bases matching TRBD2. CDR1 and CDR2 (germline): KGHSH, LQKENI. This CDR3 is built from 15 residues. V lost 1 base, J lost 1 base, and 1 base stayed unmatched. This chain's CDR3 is CASSPRTSGSYEQYF. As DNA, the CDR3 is TGTGCCAGCTCACCACGGACTAGCGGTTCCTACGAGCAGTACTTC.

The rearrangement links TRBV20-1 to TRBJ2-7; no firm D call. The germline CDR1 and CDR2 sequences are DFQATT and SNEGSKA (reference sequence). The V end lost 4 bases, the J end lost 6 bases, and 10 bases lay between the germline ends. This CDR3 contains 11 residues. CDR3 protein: CSATSLVEQYF. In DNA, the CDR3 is TGCAGTGCTACGAGCCTAGTCGAGCAGTACTTC.

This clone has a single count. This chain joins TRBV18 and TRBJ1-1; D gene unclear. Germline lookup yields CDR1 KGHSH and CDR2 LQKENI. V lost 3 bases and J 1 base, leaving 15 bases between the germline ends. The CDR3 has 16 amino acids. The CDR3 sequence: CASSPSYSEKNTEAFF. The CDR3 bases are TGTGCCAGCTCACCCTCGTATTCGGAGAAGAACACTGAAGCTTTCTTT. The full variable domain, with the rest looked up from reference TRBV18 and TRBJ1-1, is NAGVMQNPRHLVRRRGQEARLRCSPMKGHSHVYWYRQLPEEGLKFMVYLQKENIIDESGMPKERFSAEFPKEGPSILRIQQVVRGDSAAYFCASSPSYSEKNTEAFFGQGTRLTVV.

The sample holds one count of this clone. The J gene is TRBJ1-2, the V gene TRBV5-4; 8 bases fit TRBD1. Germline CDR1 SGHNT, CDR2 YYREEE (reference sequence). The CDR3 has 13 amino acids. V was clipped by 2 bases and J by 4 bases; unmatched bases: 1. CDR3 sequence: CASSLDRGYGYTF. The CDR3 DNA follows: TGTGCCAGCAGCTTAGACAGGGGCTATGGCTACACCTTC.